What follows describes a single T cell receptor (beta chain). Its antigen is still unknown. The sample belongs to a study of T cells in localized non-small cell lung cancer. V shed 2 bases and J shed 4 bases, with 2 bases lying between them. The V gene's germline CDR1 is GTSNPN and CDR2 SVGIG (reference sequence). The CDR3 contains 11 residues. General study points: Among the tissues sampled, uninvolved adjacent lung had the highest T cell clonality, above tumor.

TCRdb's copy holds only in-frame clones and misses some; the assay was immunoSEQ multiplex PCR. The data show over a thousand clones, approximately 17% seen once. This receptor was obtained from a woman aged 40-70 years with stage I lung adenocarcinoma. The sample in question was lung tumor tissue, obtained before any cancer treatment. V usage is TRBV30 and J usage is TRBJ2-2; D ambiguous. The CDR3, as DNA: TGTGCCTGGAGTTTCACCGGGGAGCTGTTTTTT. It is translated as CAWSFTGELFF.